This T cell receptor beta chain was sequenced during a study of blood T cells in healthy people across ages. With a J-beta primer mix and a sample-barcoded 5' primer, a second PCR ran about 6 to 11 cycles. TCRdb passed the 5' RACE reads through MiXCR, listing each CDR3 protein once. This table holds more than 800,000 distinct CDR3 sequences, under 30% found once. The donors, aged roughly 6 to 90, were healthy Caucasians from Russia. Total RNA amounts of at least 6 micrograms were extracted per sample. The source is an elderly woman in good health. The sequencing input was blood.

The CDR3 DNA follows: TGTGCCAGCAGTCAGCGGGGGGGAAATGAGCAGTACTTC. Its translation is CASSQRGGNEQYF. The chain uses TRBV25-1 and TRBJ2-5, with 10 bases matching TRBD2. Germline CDR1 and CDR2: MGHDK and SYGVNS. J was trimmed by 11 bases and V by 5 bases; bases with no gene match: 8. The CDR3 length is 13 residues.